This TCR beta chain was retrieved from a study of human T cells and chemical hapten exposure. Documented time point: pre-sensitization, week 0. The treatment was: therapeutic diphenylcyclopropenone sensitization with weekly scalp DPC. Total RNA was isolated from whole blood that had not been fractionated. This clonotype showed up many times. V shed 0 bases, J shed 5 bases, and the junction held 8 bases outside the gene matches. CDR1 and CDR2 from the germline V gene are SGDLS and YYNGEE. The CDR3 runs 16 residues. Separate cDNA molecules received unique molecular identifiers, which the library attached to them. Each CDR3 protein gets one entry after TCRdb re-called the RACE reads with MiXCR. The sample gives a few hundred thousand distinct CDR3 sequences, about 8.1% of which show up once; about 2.5% is in the top ten.

The sequence derives from a woman in her thirties or forties with alopecia areata. Some clones in this sample may be carry-over from other donors' samples. This specimen was whole blood, taken in connection with sensitization to the hapten diphenylcyclopropenone (DPC). J is TRBJ2-3 and V is TRBV9, with 8 bases fitting TRBD2. CDR3 loop: CASSVAGAGERDTQYF. CDR3 coding DNA: TGTGCCAGCAGCGTAGCAGGAGCGGGGGAGAGAGATACGCAGTATTTT.